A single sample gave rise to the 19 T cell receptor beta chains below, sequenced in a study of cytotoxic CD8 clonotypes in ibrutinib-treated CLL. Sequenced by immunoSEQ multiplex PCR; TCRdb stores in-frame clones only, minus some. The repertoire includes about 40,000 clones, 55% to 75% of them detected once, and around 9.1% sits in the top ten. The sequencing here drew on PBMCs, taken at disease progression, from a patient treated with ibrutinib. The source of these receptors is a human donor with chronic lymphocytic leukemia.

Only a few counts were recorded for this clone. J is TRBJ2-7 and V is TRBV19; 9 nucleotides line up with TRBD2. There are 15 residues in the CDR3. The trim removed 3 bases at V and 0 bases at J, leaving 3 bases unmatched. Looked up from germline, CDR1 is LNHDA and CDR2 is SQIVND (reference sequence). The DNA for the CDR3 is TGTGCCAGTAGTATCCTAGCGGGAAGCTCCTACGAGCAGTACTTC. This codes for CASSILAGSSYEQYF.

CDR3 sequence: CASSLSSVYNEQFF. CDR3 DNA sequence: TGTGCCAGCAGCTTAAGTTCGGTCTACAATGAGCAGTTCTTC. This rearrangement joins TRBV5-5 to TRBJ2-1; D gene ambiguous. The CDR3 has 14 residues. CDR1 and CDR2 from the germline V gene are SGHKS and YYEKEE (reference sequence). V was clipped by 2 bases and J by 3 bases, with 9 bases between them. Based on the CDR3 plus reference TRBV5-5 and TRBJ2-1, the full variable domain is DAGVTQSPTHLIKTRGQQVTLRCSPISGHKSVSWYQQVLGQGPQFIFQYYEKEERGRGNFPDRFSARQFPNYSSELNVNALLLGDSALYLCASSLSSVYNEQFFGPGTRLTVL.

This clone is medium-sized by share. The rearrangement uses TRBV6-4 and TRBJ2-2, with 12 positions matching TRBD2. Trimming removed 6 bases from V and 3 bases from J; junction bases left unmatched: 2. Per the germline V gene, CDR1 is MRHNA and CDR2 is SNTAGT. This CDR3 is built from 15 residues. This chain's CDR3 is CASSRLAGDTGELFF. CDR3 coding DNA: TGTGCCAGCAGCCGACTAGCGGGGGACACCGGGGAGCTGTTTTTT.

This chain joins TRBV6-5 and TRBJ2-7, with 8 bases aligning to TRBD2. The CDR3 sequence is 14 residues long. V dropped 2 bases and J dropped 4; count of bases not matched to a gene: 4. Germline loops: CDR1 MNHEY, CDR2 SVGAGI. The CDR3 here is CASSYGAGGYEQYF. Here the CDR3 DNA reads TGTGCCAGCAGTTACGGGGCGGGAGGATACGAGCAGTACTTC.

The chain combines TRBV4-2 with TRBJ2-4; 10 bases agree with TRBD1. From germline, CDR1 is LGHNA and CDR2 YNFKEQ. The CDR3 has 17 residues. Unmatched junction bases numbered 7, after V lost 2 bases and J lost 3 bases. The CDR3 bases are TGTGCCAGCAGCCAACCAGGGACAGGGGCTTTCAAAAACATTCAGTACTTC. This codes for CASSQPGTGAFKNIQYF.

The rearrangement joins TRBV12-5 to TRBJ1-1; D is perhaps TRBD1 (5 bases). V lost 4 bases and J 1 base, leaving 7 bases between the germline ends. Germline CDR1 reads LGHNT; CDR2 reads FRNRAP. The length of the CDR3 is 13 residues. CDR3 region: CASGYGGNTEAFF. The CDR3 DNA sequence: TGTGCTAGTGGTTACGGGGGGAACACTGAAGCTTTCTTT.

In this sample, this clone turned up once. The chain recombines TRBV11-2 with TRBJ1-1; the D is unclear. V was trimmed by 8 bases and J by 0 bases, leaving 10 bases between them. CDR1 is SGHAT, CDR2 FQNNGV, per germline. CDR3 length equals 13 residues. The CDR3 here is CASSADMNTEAFF. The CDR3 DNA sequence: TGTGCCAGCTCAGCCGATATGAACACTGAAGCTTTCTTT. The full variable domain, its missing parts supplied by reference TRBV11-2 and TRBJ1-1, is EAGVAQSPRYKIIEKRQSVAFWCNPISGHATLYWYQQILGQGPKLLIQFQNNGVVDDSQLPKDRFSAERLKGVDSTLKIQPAKLEDSAVYLCASSADMNTEAFFGQGTRLTVV.

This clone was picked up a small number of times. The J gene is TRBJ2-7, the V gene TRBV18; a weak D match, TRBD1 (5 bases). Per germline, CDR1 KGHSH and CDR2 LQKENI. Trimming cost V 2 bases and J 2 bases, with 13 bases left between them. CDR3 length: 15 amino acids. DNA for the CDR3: TGTGCCAGCTCACCAACCGCAGGGTCTACCTACGAGCAGTACTTC. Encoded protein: CASSPTAGSTYEQYF.

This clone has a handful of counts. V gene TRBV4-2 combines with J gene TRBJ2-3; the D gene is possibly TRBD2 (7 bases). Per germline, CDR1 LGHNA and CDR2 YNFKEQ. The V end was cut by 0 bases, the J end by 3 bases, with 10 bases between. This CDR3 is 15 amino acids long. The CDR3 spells CASSQEGGPTDTQYF. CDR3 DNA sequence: TGTGCCAGCAGCCAAGAGGGGGGGCCTACAGATACGCAGTATTTT.

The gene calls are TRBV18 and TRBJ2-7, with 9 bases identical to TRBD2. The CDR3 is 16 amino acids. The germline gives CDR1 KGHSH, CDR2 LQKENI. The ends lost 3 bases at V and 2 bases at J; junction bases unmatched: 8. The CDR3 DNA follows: TGTGCCAGCTCACCTACCGGGACTAGCAGACCCTACGAGCAGTACTTC. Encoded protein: CASSPTGTSRPYEQYF. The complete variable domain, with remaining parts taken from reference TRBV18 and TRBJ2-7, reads NAGVMQNPRHLVRRRGQEARLRCSPMKGHSHVYWYRQLPEEGLKFMVYLQKENIIDESGMPKERFSAEFPKEGPSILRIQQVVRGDSAAYFCASSPTGTSRPYEQYFGPGTRLTVT.

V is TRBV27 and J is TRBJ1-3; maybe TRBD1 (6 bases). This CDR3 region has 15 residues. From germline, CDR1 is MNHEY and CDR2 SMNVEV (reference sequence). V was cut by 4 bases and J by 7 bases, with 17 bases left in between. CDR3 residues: CASSSQGLLGNTIYF. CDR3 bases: TGTGCCAGCAGTTCACAGGGTCTTCTAGGGAACACCATATATTTT.

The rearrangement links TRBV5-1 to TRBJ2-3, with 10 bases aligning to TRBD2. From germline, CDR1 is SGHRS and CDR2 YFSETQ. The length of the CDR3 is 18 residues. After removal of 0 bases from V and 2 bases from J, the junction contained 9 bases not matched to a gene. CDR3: CASSLEGLAGDSTDTQYF. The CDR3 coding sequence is TGCGCCAGCAGCTTGGAGGGCCTAGCGGGAGACTCCACAGATACGCAGTATTTT.

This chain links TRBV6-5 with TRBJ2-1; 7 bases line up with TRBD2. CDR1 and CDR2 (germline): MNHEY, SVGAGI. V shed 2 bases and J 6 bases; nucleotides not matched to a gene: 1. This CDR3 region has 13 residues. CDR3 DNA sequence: TGTGCCAGCAGTTACGGCGGGAGCAATGAGCAGTTCTTC. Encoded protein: CASSYGGSNEQFF.

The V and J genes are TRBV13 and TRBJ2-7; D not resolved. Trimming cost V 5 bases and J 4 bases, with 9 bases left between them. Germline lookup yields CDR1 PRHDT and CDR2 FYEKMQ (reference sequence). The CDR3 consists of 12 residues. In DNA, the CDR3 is TGTGCCAGCAGCCAAAGACTGTACGAGCAGTACTTC. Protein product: CASSQRLYEQYF.

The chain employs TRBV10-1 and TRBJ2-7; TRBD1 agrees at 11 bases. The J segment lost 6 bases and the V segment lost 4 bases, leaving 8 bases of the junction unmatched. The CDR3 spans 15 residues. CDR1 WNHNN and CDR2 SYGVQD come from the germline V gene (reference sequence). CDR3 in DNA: TGCGCCAGCAGTGGACAAGGGACAGGGGGTGGCGAGCAGTACTTC. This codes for CASSGQGTGGGEQYF.

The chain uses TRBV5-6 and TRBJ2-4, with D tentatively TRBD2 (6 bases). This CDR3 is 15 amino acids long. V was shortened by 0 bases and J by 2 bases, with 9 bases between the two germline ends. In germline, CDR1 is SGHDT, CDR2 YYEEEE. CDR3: CASSLGAGTKNIQYF. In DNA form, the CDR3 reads TGTGCCAGCAGCTTGGGCGCGGGAACCAAAAACATTCAGTACTTC.

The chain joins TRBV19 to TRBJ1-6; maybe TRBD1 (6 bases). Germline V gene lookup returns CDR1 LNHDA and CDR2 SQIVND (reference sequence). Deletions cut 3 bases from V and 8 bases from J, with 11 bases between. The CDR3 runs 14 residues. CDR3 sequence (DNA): TGTGCCAGTAGTATCTCCTACAGGGATTCACCCCTCCACTTT. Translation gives CASSISYRDSPLHF.

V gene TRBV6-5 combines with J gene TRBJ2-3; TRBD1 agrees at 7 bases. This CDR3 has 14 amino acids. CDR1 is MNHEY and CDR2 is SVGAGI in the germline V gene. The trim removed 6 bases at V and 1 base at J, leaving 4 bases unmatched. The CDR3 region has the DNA TGTGCCAGCAGCCCCGGACAGGGCACAGATACGCAGTATTTT. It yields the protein CASSPGQGTDTQYF.

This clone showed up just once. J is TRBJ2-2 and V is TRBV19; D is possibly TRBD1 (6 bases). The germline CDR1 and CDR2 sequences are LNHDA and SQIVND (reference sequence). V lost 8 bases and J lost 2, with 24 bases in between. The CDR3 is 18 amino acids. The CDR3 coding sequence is TGTGCCAGTCTCGGCCTAAGCGACAGGTGGCCTAACACCGGGGAGCTGTTTTTT. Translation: CASLGLSDRWPNTGELFF.